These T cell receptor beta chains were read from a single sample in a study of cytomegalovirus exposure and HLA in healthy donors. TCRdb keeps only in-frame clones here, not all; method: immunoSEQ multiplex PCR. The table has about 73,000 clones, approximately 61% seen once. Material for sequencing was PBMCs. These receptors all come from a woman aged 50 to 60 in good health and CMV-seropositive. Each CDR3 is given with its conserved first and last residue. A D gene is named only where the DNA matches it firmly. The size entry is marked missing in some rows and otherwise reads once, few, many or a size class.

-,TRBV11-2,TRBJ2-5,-,CASSPVAGLQETQYF,TGTGCCAGCAGCCCCGTGGCAGGGTTGCAAGAGACCCAGTACTTC
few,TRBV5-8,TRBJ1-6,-,CASSPRLPSSYNSPLHF,TGTGCCAGCAGCCCTCGACTGCCGAGCTCCTATAATTCACCCCTCCACTTT
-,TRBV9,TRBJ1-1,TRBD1,CASSAIWDRPEAFF,TGTGCCAGCAGCGCCATTTGGGACAGGCCAGAAGCTTTCTTT
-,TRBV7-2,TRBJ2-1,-,CASSRPGLGNNEQFF,TGTGCCAGCAGCCGCCCAGGGCTAGGAAACAATGAGCAGTTCTTC
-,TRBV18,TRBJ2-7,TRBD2,CASSPDLAGGYEQYF,TGTGCCAGCTCACCAGATTTAGCGGGGGGGTACGAGCAGTACTTC
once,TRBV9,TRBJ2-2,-,CASSREVFGGTGTGELFF,TGTGCCAGCAGCCGGGAAGTGTTTGGGGGGACCGGGACCGGGGAGCTGTTTTTT
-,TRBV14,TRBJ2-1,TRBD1,CASSQSGRLGTGGWRVNYDEQFF,TGTGCCAGCAGCCAAAGTGGCCGATTGGGGACAGGGGGCTGGAGAGTGAATTATGATGAGCAGTTCTTC
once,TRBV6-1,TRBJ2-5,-,CASSVTGREQYF,TGTGCCAGCAGTGTGACAGGTCGTGAGCAGTACTTC
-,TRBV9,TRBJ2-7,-,CASSAGPRSSYEQYF,TGTGCCAGCAGCGCAGGGCCGAGGAGCTCCTACGAGCAGTACTTC
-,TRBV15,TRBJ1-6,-,CATSRTKDTYNSPLHF,TGTGCCACCAGCAGGACCAAGGACACCTATAATTCACCCCTCCACTTT
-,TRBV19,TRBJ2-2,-,CASSIGRFGELFF,TGTGCCAGTAGTATTGGCAGGTTCGGGGAGCTGTTTTTT
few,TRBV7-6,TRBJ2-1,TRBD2,CASRSGANNEQFF,TGTGCCAGCCGAAGCGGGGCTAATAATGAGCAGTTCTTC
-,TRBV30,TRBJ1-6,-,CAWRAGLPLHF,TGTGCCTGGAGGGCGGGCTTACCCCTCCACTTT
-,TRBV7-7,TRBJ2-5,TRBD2,CASSLETSGGQETQYF,TGTGCTAGCAGCTTAGAGACTAGCGGGGGACAAGAGACCCAGTACTTC
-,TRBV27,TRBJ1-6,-,CASTSRGGPSYNSPLHF,TGTGCCAGCACCTCAAGGGGAGGTCCCTCCTATAATTCACCCCTCCACTTT
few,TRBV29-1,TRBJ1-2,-,CSVEVGQFYGYTF,TGCAGCGTTGAAGTGGGGCAGTTCTATGGCTACACCTTC
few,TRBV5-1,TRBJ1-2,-,CASSLDQVQLWGYTF,TGCGCCAGCAGCTTGGATCAGGTTCAGCTTTGGGGCTACACCTTC
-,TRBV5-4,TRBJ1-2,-,CASRVLGLANYGYTF,TGTGCCAGCAGAGTCCTAGGACTTGCTAACTATGGCTACACCTTC
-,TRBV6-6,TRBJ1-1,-,CASGRGYTEAFF,TGTGCCAGCGGGAGGGGGTACACTGAAGCTTTCTTT
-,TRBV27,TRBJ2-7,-,CASSRGPTGYEQYF,TGTGCCAGCAGTCGTGGGCCTACAGGGTACGAGCAGTACTTC
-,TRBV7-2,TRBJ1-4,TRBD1,CASSSGTGVEKLFF,TGTGCCAGCAGCTCCGGGACAGGGGTTGAAAAACTGTTTTTT
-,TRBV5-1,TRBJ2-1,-,CASSLAGGEQFF,TGCGCCAGCAGCTTGGCTGGCGGGGAGCAGTTCTTC
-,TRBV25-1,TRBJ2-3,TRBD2,CASSEYGISAGNTDTQYF,TGTGCCAGCAGTGAATACGGGATCTCAGCGGGGAACACAGATACGCAGTATTTT
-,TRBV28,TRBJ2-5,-,CASRGAIGVGETQYF,TGTGCCAGCAGAGGGGCTATTGGGGTGGGGGAGACCCAGTACTTC
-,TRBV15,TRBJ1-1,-,CATSRPQGVGTEAFF,TGTGCCACCAGCAGACCACAGGGAGTGGGGACTGAAGCTTTCTTT
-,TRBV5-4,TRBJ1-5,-,CASSSGVVNQPQHF,TGTGCCAGCAGCTCGGGGGTCGTCAATCAGCCCCAGCATTTT
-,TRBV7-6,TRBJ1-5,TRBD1,CASSSAGQYSNQPQHF,TGTGCCAGCAGCTCCGCGGGACAGTATAGCAATCAGCCCCAGCATTTT
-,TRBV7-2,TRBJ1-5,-,CASSLAPRGGGQPQHF,TGTGCCAGCAGCTTAGCCCCAAGGGGGGGAGGACAGCCCCAGCATTTT